The clone carrying this T cell receptor beta chain has a single count. Its antigen is currently unknown. This sample is drawn from a study of blood T cells in healthy people across ages. Study background: T cells yielded about one barcoded beta molecule per two cells through template switching. Broader study findings: Shifts in expanded clonotypes may have been confounded by donor CMV status, which was unknown. Unsorted PBMCs blocked a conclusive comparison of naive and antigen-experienced cells.

Germline trimming cut 4 bases from V and 3 bases from J; bases unmatched to any gene: 8. The CDR3 length is 15 residues. The germline gives CDR1 SGHDN, CDR2 FVKESK. Each of the donors had roughly 9.4 milliliters of peripheral blood drawn into EDTA-treated Vacutainer tubes. The second PCR ran roughly 7 to 12 cycles with a sample-barcoded 5' primer and J-beta primers. Via MiXCR, TCRdb re-called the 5' RACE reads, giving one row per CDR3 protein. The sample yields over a million distinct CDR3 sequences, roughly 59% seen once. Sequencing was done on a sample of blood. The sequence came from a man younger than 35 in good health. The chain couples TRBV14 to TRBJ1-2, with 7 bases identical to TRBD1. CDR3 region: CASSPPLGTDYGYTF. The CDR3, as DNA: TGTGCCAGCAGCCCCCCGCTTGGGACAGACTATGGCTACACCTTC.